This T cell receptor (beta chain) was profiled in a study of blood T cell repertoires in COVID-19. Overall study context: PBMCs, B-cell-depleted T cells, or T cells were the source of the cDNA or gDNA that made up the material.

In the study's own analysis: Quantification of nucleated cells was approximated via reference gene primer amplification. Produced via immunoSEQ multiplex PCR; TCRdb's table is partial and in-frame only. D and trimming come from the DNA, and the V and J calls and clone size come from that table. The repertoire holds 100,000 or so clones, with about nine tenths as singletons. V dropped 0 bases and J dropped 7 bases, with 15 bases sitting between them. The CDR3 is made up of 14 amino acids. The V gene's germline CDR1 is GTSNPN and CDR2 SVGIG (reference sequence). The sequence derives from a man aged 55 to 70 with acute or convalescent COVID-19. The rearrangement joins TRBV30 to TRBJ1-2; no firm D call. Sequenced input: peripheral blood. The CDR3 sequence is CAWSVQRGVSGYTF. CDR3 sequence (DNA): TGTGCCTGGAGTGTACAACGGGGTGTTAGTGGCTACACCTTC. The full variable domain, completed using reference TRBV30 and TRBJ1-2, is SQTIHQWPATLVQPVGSPLSLECTVEGTSNPNLYWYRQAAGRGLQLLFYSVGIGQISSEVPQNLSASRPQDRQFILSSKKLLLSDSGFYLCAWSVQRGVSGYTFGSGTRLTVV.